The 27 T cell receptor beta chains below come from one sample, sequenced in a study of technical replicates of blood from a handful of donors. Method: immunoSEQ multiplex PCR; TCRdb's copy keeps in-frame clones and lacks some. This sample yields almost 90,000 clones, of which about 94% are seen a single time; around 0.23% belongs to the top ten. Sequencing was done on a sample of T cells isolated from PBMCs. These receptors were collected from a human donor in good health.

The chain recombines TRBV2 with TRBJ2-5; the D is unclear. The CDR3 is made up of 14 amino acids. V lost 1 base to trimming and J lost 7 bases, with 13 bases between them. CDR1 and CDR2 (germline): SNHLY, FYNNEI. The DNA for the CDR3 is TGTGCCAGCAGTGAAGGTTCGGAGTATGGGACCCAGTACTTC. Translated: CASSEGSEYGTQYF. Complete variable domain (other parts from reference TRBV2 and TRBJ2-5): EPEVTQTPSHQVTQMGQEVILRCVPISNHLYFYWYRQILGQKVEFLVSFYNNEISEKSEIFDDQFSVERPDGSNFTLKIRSTKLEDSAMYFCASSEGSEYGTQYFGPGTRLLVL.

J is TRBJ2-7 and V is TRBV27; TRBD2 might be the D (5 bases). CDR3 length: 16 amino acids. Germline loops: CDR1 MNHEY, CDR2 SMNVEV (reference sequence). V was pared by 6 bases and J by 2 bases, with 20 bases between. The CDR3 nucleotides read TGTGCCAGCAGCCCCCAAGGGAGTTCCCCAACCTACGAGCAGTACTTC. It codes for CASSPQGSSPTYEQYF.

This clone was seen only once. CDR3 protein: CASSNDGGADEQYF. The CDR3 DNA reads as TGTGCCAGCTCAAACGACGGGGGGGCCGACGAGCAGTACTTC. The chain is built from TRBV18 and TRBJ2-7; 8 nucleotides agree with TRBD2. The CDR3 is made up of 14 amino acids. Germline-derived CDR1 and CDR2 are KGHSH and LQKENI. Germline trimming cut 5 bases from V and 5 bases from J; bases unmatched to any gene: 8.

This clone was seen a single time. The genes are TRBV6-1 and TRBJ2-7; 7 bases agree with TRBD1. V shed 5 bases and J 0 bases; nucleotides not matched to a gene: 4. The CDR3 length is 14 residues. Germline CDR1 is MNHNS and CDR2 is SASEGT. This chain's CDR3 is CASSRQGASYEQYF. In nucleotides, the CDR3 is TGTGCCAGCAGTCGACAGGGCGCCTCCTACGAGCAGTACTTC.

The chain uses TRBV5-4 and TRBJ2-5, with 14 bases aligning to TRBD2. The V gene's germline CDR1 is SGHNT and CDR2 YYREEE (reference sequence). The junction had 9 bases not matched to a gene; V was cut back by 3 bases and J by 5 bases. The CDR3 is 17 residues long. CDR3: CASSSGTSGSRKETQYF. The CDR3 DNA reads TGTGCCAGCAGCTCCGGGACTAGCGGGAGTCGGAAGGAGACCCAGTACTTC.

In this sample, this clone turned up once. The chain uses TRBV7-2 and TRBJ2-7, with a tentative D call TRBD2 (6 bases). Trimming cost V 6 bases and J 1 base, with 13 bases left between them. Per the germline V gene, CDR1 is SGHTA and CDR2 is FQGNSA. This CDR3 spans 14 amino acids. The CDR3 sequence is CASRLGGMSYEQYF. The CDR3 region has the DNA TGTGCCAGCAGGCTTGGCGGGATGTCCTACGAGCAGTACTTC.

The chain links TRBV2 to TRBJ2-1; 12 nucleotides align to TRBD1. V lost 6 bases and J lost 4; bases outside the gene matches: 4. This CDR3 has 15 residues. The germline V gene has CDR1 SNHLY and CDR2 FYNNEI. The DNA of the CDR3 is TGTGCCAGCAGGGGGGACAGGGGGCAATACAATGAGCAGTTCTTC. Protein product: CASRGDRGQYNEQFF.

The rearrangement joins TRBV5-1 to TRBJ1-4; D remains unclear. This CDR3 has 13 amino acids. Trimming took off 4 bases at V and 7 bases at J, with 11 bases between the two ends. Germline CDR1 reads SGHRS; CDR2 reads YFSETQ. CDR3 loop: CASSGEVREKLFF. The CDR3 bases are TGCGCCAGCAGCGGAGAGGTTCGTGAAAAACTGTTTTTT.

The chain combines TRBV19 with TRBJ1-5; 7 nucleotides agree with TRBD1. V gave up 9 bases and J gave up 3 bases; unmatched junction bases: 8. The CDR3 contains 14 residues. Germline V gene lookup returns CDR1 LNHDA and CDR2 SQIVND (reference sequence). The CDR3 region has the DNA TGTGCCAGCACGGGACAGCCGTACAATCAGCCCCAGCATTTT. Protein product: CASTGQPYNQPQHF.

This clone was detected a few times. The gene calls are TRBV4-2 and TRBJ2-3, with TRBD2 identical over 8 bases. The CDR3 spans 19 residues. V trimming: 0 bases; J trimming: 4 bases; junction bases outside the gene matches: 15. Germline V gene lookup returns CDR1 LGHNA and CDR2 YNFKEQ. The CDR3 protein is CASSQDPRGAAVRADTQYF. In DNA, the CDR3 is TGTGCCAGCAGCCAAGACCCGCGGGGGGCCGCGGTGAGGGCAGATACGCAGTATTTT.

The chain has TRBV7-9 and TRBJ1-1; 8 bases map to TRBD1. CDR1 SEHNR and CDR2 FQNEAQ come from the germline V gene (reference sequence). The ends lost 5 bases at V and 3 bases at J; junction bases unmatched: 14. This CDR3 is 17 amino acids long. CDR3 residues: CASSRDRYQPLDTEAFF. The CDR3 nucleotides read TGTGCCAGCAGCCGGGACAGGTATCAACCATTGGACACTGAAGCTTTCTTT. Full variable domain (remainder filled in from reference TRBV7-9 and TRBJ1-1): DTGVSQNPRHKITKRGQNVTFRCDPISEHNRLYWYRQTLGQGPEFLTYFQNEAQLEKSRLLSDRFSAERPKGSFSTLEIQRTEQGDSAMYLCASSRDRYQPLDTEAFFGQGTRLTVV.

J is TRBJ1-1 and V is TRBV12-5; the match to TRBD1 covers 7 bases. Trimming cost V 6 bases and J 5 bases; bases outside gene matches: 6. Germline CDR1 is LGHNT and CDR2 is FRNRAP. The CDR3 is 13 amino acids. The CDR3 sequence is CASGRQGGTEAFF. The CDR3, as DNA: TGTGCTAGTGGCAGACAGGGAGGAACTGAAGCTTTCTTT.

This chain links TRBV7-9 with TRBJ2-3; 10 bases match TRBD2. V lost 2 bases and J lost 6; bases outside the gene matches: 2. The CDR3 covers 14 residues. CDR1 SEHNR and CDR2 FQNEAQ come from the germline V gene (reference sequence). This CDR3 is CASSLTSGADTQYF. The CDR3 nucleotides read TGTGCCAGCAGCTTAACTAGCGGGGCGGATACGCAGTATTTT. Complete variable domain (other parts from reference TRBV7-9 and TRBJ2-3): DTGVSQNPRHKITKRGQNVTFRCDPISEHNRLYWYRQTLGQGPEFLTYFQNEAQLEKSRLLSDRFSAERPKGSFSTLEIQRTEQGDSAMYLCASSLTSGADTQYFGPGTRLTVL.

The chain combines TRBV13 with TRBJ2-1; D perhaps matches TRBD1 (6 bases). CDR1 and CDR2 (germline): PRHDT, FYEKMQ (reference sequence). Trimming took 4 bases from V and 0 from J, leaving 13 bases between them. The CDR3 sequence is 16 residues long. The CDR3 is CASSYRRTVSYNEQFF. The CDR3 coding sequence is TGTGCCAGCAGCTACAGACGGACAGTCTCCTACAATGAGCAGTTCTTC.

This chain uses TRBV7-6 with TRBJ2-3, with 7 bases fitting TRBD2. The J segment lost 2 bases and the V segment lost 2 bases, leaving 19 bases of the junction unmatched. The CDR3 consists of 20 residues. Germline CDR1 is SGHVS and CDR2 is FNYEAQ. The CDR3, as DNA: TGTGCCAGCAGCTTAAGACTCGGTGGCGGGAGATCCTTTCTCACAGATACGCAGTATTTT. This sequence encodes CASSLRLGGGRSFLTDTQYF.

The chain links TRBV2 to TRBJ1-4; 10 nucleotides agree with TRBD1. The length of the CDR3 is 13 residues. V gave up 9 bases and J gave up 13 bases; unmatched junction bases: 11. Per the germline V gene, CDR1 is SNHLY and CDR2 is FYNNEI. CDR3 sequence (DNA): TGTGCCAGTTCCGGGACAGGGGCGGCGAGACTGTTTTTT. This gives the protein CASSGTGAARLFF.

The chain carries TRBV7-9 and TRBJ2-7; 7 positions match TRBD2. The CDR3 runs 11 residues. CDR1 SEHNR and CDR2 FQNEAQ come from the germline V gene (reference sequence). The V segment lost 8 bases and the J segment 7 bases; nucleotides outside the gene matches: 5. DNA for the CDR3: TGTGCCAGCTCGCGGGAGTGGGAGCAGTACTTC. Translated, it gives CASSREWEQYF.

In the case of this clone: An end of the junction differs from the germline gene, which may be a read error. This chain links TRBV20-1 with TRBJ2-7, with TRBD2 as a possible D gene (6 bases). The CDR3 length is 11 residues. Per germline, CDR1 DFQATT and CDR2 SNEGSKA (reference sequence). The CDR3 reads CSASRRRGTTF. In DNA, the CDR3 is TGCAGTGCTAGTCGACGGCGGGGCACTACGTTC.

CDR3 sequence (DNA): TGTGCCAGCAGCCAAGACGGGGTATCCTACGAGCAGTACTTC. It encodes CASSQDGVSYEQYF. The V gene is TRBV4-2, the J gene TRBJ2-7; D may be TRBD2 (5 bases). Trimming stripped 0 bases from V and 1 base from J, with 7 bases between. This CDR3 region has 14 residues. Looked up from germline, CDR1 is LGHNA and CDR2 is YNFKEQ.

The rearrangement joins TRBV5-1 to TRBJ1-1; 10 bases line up with TRBD1. The germline V gene has CDR1 SGHRS and CDR2 YFSETQ. CDR3 length equals 14 residues. V was pared by 4 bases and J by 2 bases, with 2 bases of the junction left unmatched. The DNA of the CDR3 is TGCGCCAGCAGCAGGGACAGGGGTAACACTGAAGCTTTCTTT. Protein sequence: CASSRDRGNTEAFF.

The rearrangement uses TRBV28 and TRBJ1-4; D is ambiguous. This CDR3 comprises 13 residues. The V and J ends lost 6 bases and 8 bases respectively, with 13 bases between them. From germline, CDR1 is MDHEN and CDR2 SYDVKM. This chain's CDR3 is CASRPNPGEKLFF. CDR3 sequence (DNA): TGTGCCAGCAGACCTAATCCGGGAGAAAAACTGTTTTTT.

The genes are TRBV7-2 and TRBJ2-5; 9 bases are a match to TRBD2. Germline assignment: CDR1 SGHTA and CDR2 FQGNSA. The CDR3 is 17 residues long. V lost 1 base, J lost 2 bases, and 8 bases stayed unmatched. CDR3 protein: CASSLGLSSGTQETQYF. The CDR3 nucleotides are TGTGCCAGCAGCTTAGGCCTTTCTAGCGGGACTCAAGAGACCCAGTACTTC. Based on the CDR3 plus reference TRBV7-2 and TRBJ2-5, the full variable domain is GAGVSQSPSNKVTEKGKDVELRCDPISGHTALYWYRQSLGQGLEFLIYFQGNSAPDKSGLPSDRFSAERTGGSVSTLTIQRTQQEDSAVYLCASSLGLSSGTQETQYFGPGTRLLVL.

V gene TRBV29-1 combines with J gene TRBJ1-1; the D is unclear. Deletions cut 7 bases from V and 3 bases from J, with 15 bases between. CDR3 length: 13 residues. The germline V gene has CDR1 SQVTM and CDR2 ANQGSEA. CDR3 DNA sequence: TGCAGCGAGCGGGTCTTTGGGTACACTGAAGCTTTCTTT. Translating gives CSERVFGYTEAFF.

The V call is TRBV18, the J call TRBJ1-3, with D hard to call. Germline V gene data show CDR1 as KGHSH and CDR2 as LQKENI. V was pared by 8 bases and J by 4 bases, with 6 bases between. This CDR3 contains 11 residues. CDR3 sequence reads: CASTEGNTIYF. The CDR3 DNA follows: TGTGCCAGCACGGAGGGAAACACCATATATTTT.

This clone occurred once. J is TRBJ2-5 and V is TRBV18; TRBD1 aligns across 8 bases. Germline assignment: CDR1 KGHSH and CDR2 LQKENI. The CDR3 runs 15 residues. J gave up 5 bases and V 6 bases, and 11 bases lay outside the gene matches. CDR3 sequence: CASSPTSGGWETQYF. The CDR3 coding sequence is TGTGCCAGCTCCCCCACGTCAGGGGGCTGGGAGACCCAGTACTTC.

The chain recombines TRBV11-1 with TRBJ1-2; D may be TRBD1 (5 bases). The ends were cut back, 5 bases at V and 6 bases at J, with 13 bases in the middle. This CDR3 spans 13 amino acids. The V gene's germline CDR1 is SGHAT and CDR2 FQDESV (reference sequence). The CDR3 is CASSPTGGDGYTF. The CDR3 DNA is TGTGCCAGCAGCCCAACAGGAGGGGATGGCTACACCTTC.

This clone was seen a single time. This rearrangement joins TRBV2 to TRBJ1-1, with D perhaps TRBD1 (6 bases). Germline values: CDR1 SNHLY, CDR2 FYNNEI. CDR3 length: 14 amino acids. V was cut by 6 bases and J by 1 base, with 12 bases left in between. CDR3 loop: CASSLPDRNTEAFF. The DNA of the CDR3 is TGTGCCAGCAGCCTCCCGGACAGGAACACTGAAGCTTTCTTT.